Below are 10 T cell receptor beta chains sequenced from a single sample in a study of OX40 agonist ivuxolimab in advanced cancers. Library preparation employed the immunoSEQ multiplex PCR assay. Held by TCRdb, this immuneACCESS table contains in-frame sequences only and omits some clones. Under half of the omission traces to an unresolved V gene where checked; the cause of the rest is unknown. Across this sample there are about 100,000 clones, with around 93% seen only once. The ten largest clones add up to around 0.58% of the sample. The input for sequencing was CD4+ or CD8+ T cells sorted from blood, taken in a trial of the OX40 agonist ivuxolimab. The receptors here all came from an adult with an advanced solid tumor such as melanoma, head and neck, liver or kidney cancer.

This sequence joins TRBV18 and TRBJ1-4, with TRBD1 matching 7 bases. Looked up from germline, CDR1 is KGHSH and CDR2 is LQKENI. Trimming at V came to 5 bases and at J to 3 bases, leaving 6 bases not matched to a gene. The CDR3 sequence is 15 residues long. CDR3 sequence (DNA): TGTGCCAGCTCAGCACAGGGGTTTGCTAATGAAAAACTGTTTTTT. Residues: CASSAQGFANEKLFF.

The chain joins TRBV9 to TRBJ2-1, with no clear D. In germline, CDR1 is SGDLS, CDR2 YYNGEE. The V and J ends lost 0 bases and 2 bases respectively, with 9 bases between them. The length of the CDR3 is 15 residues. This CDR3 is CASSVGAGAYNEQFF. The CDR3 DNA reads TGTGCCAGCAGCGTAGGGGCTGGCGCCTACAATGAGCAGTTCTTC. The full variable domain, rest sourced from reference TRBV9 and TRBJ2-1, is DSGVTQTPKHLITATGQRVTLRCSPRSGDLSVYWYQQSLDQGLQFLIQYYNGEERAKGNILERFSAQQFPDLHSELNLSSLELGDSALYFCASSVGAGAYNEQFFGPGTRLTVL.

The V gene is TRBV6-6, the J gene TRBJ1-1, with a tentative D call TRBD1 (5 bases). The CDR3 loop spans 13 amino acids. In germline, CDR1 is MNHNY, CDR2 SVGAGI (reference sequence). V shed 5 bases and J shed 1 base, with 8 bases lying between them. The CDR3 region has the DNA TGTGCCAGCAGTCAAAGGGGGAACACTGAAGCTTTCTTT. This encodes CASSQRGNTEAFF.

This clone was counted once. J is TRBJ2-5 and V is TRBV15; D is possibly TRBD1 (5 bases). The germline CDR1 and CDR2 sequences are LNHNV and YYDKDF (reference sequence). The CDR3 is 14 amino acids. V shed 0 bases and J shed 6 bases, with 11 bases lying between them. CDR3 region: CATSRDLGVKTQYF. The CDR3 nucleotides are TGTGCCACCAGCAGAGATTTAGGGGTGAAGACCCAGTACTTC.

This chain joins TRBV5-1 and TRBJ2-5, with 8 bases identical to TRBD1. The trim removed 1 base at V and 5 bases at J, leaving 7 bases unmatched. There are 15 residues in the CDR3. Germline assignment: CDR1 SGHRS and CDR2 YFSETQ. CDR3 region: CASSLRQGARETQYF. The CDR3 DNA is TGCGCCAGCAGCTTGCGGCAGGGGGCGCGGGAGACCCAGTACTTC.

This CDR3 reads CASSFGTSADYNEQFF. The CDR3 nucleotides are TGTGCCAGCAGTTTCGGGACTAGCGCTGACTACAATGAGCAGTTCTTC. This chain uses TRBV28 with TRBJ2-1, with 10 positions matching TRBD2. CDR1 and CDR2 from the germline V gene are MDHEN and SYDVKM. V trimming: 3 bases; J trimming: 3 bases; junction bases outside the gene matches: 5. The length of the CDR3 is 16 residues.

The CDR3 region is CASSLESGNTEAFF. CDR3 sequence (DNA): TGTGCCAGCAGCTTAGAGTCGGGGAACACTGAAGCTTTCTTT. The V gene is TRBV7-9, the J gene TRBJ1-1; D unclear. Germline loops: CDR1 SEHNR, CDR2 FQNEAQ (reference sequence). This CDR3 region has 14 residues. Trimming removed 1 base at V and 1 base at J, with 7 bases between.

This clone was picked up a small number of times. The rearrangement joins TRBV28 to TRBJ2-1; D possibly corresponds to TRBD1 (6 bases). CDR1 is MDHEN and CDR2 is SYDVKM in the germline V gene. V was cut by 3 bases and J by 6 bases, with 12 bases left in between. The CDR3 runs 14 residues. CDR3 bases: TGTGCCAGCAGTTTGGACAGTGCCCGCAATGAGCAGTTCTTC. This gives the protein CASSLDSARNEQFF.

This clone was counted a single time. The chain recombines TRBV7-2 with TRBJ1-1; D is undetermined. V gave up 3 bases and J gave up 3 bases, with 8 bases separating them. This CDR3 region has 13 residues. The germline V gene has CDR1 SGHTA and CDR2 FQGNSA. This CDR3 reads CASSFVRDTEAFF. The DNA for the CDR3 is TGTGCCAGCAGCTTCGTCCGCGACACTGAAGCTTTCTTT. The entire variable domain, with the rest obtained from reference TRBV7-2 and TRBJ1-1, is as follows: GAGVSQSPSNKVTEKGKDVELRCDPISGHTALYWYRQSLGQGLEFLIYFQGNSAPDKSGLPSDRFSAERTGGSVSTLTIQRTQQEDSAVYLCASSFVRDTEAFFGQGTRLTVV.

J is TRBJ1-3 and V is TRBV19; a possible D gene is TRBD1 (5 bases). The CDR3 consists of 14 residues. The V end lost 3 bases, the J end lost 4 bases, and 10 bases lay between the germline ends. The V gene's germline CDR1 is LNHDA and CDR2 SQIVND (reference sequence). CDR3 coding DNA: TGTGCCAGTAGTATGGGGGGATCGGGAAACACCATATATTTT. This gives the protein CASSMGGSGNTIYF.